Following are 17 T cell receptor beta chains from one sample sequenced in a study of T cells in Graves' hyperthyroidism and ophthalmopathy. Amplification of TCR beta CDR3 regions used RNA as the template. The TCR CDR3 first-round RT-PCR relied on the HTBI primer set. TCRdb recomputed calls from the multiplex PCR reads with MiXCR, one row per CDR3 protein. The repertoire includes 500,000 to 600,000 distinct CDR3 sequences, over 15% of them detected once, and about 20% sits in the top ten. The sample consisted of blood. The receptors originated from a woman aged 18 to 35 with Graves' hyperthyroidism.

The sample holds many counts of this clonotype. The J gene is TRBJ2-1, the V gene TRBV6-1, with D unresolved. V was trimmed by 6 bases and J by 7 bases, leaving 13 bases between them. This CDR3 region has 13 residues. Germline V gene data show CDR1 as MNHNS and CDR2 as SASEGT. CDR3 nucleotide sequence: TGTGCCAGCAGCTCCCCTCTGAGGAATGAGCAGTTCTTC. Protein sequence: CASSSPLRNEQFF.

This clonotype appeared many times. The chain combines TRBV5-4 with TRBJ2-7; 8 bases fit TRBD2. The CDR3 is made up of 15 amino acids. The V and J ends lost 3 bases and 0 bases, in that order; junction bases with no gene match: 5. CDR1 and CDR2 from the germline V gene are SGHNT and YYREEE (reference sequence). The DNA of the CDR3 is TGTGCCAGCAGCTCCGGGGGGGGAAGCTCCTACGAGCAGTACTTC. It is translated as CASSSGGGSSYEQYF.

This clonotype was detected ten times or more. V is TRBV2 and J is TRBJ1-4; D is unclear. Germline CDR1 reads SNHLY; CDR2 reads FYNNEI. The CDR3 runs 14 residues. Trimming stripped 6 bases from V and 4 bases from J, with 12 bases between. Here the CDR3 reads CASSQTNNNEKLFF. In DNA form, the CDR3 reads TGTGCCAGCAGCCAGACGAACAATAATGAAAAACTGTTTTTT.

In its sample, this clonotype was seen once. An end of the junction differs from the germline gene, which may be a read error. The chain combines TRBV7-9 with TRBJ2-6, with TRBD1 matching 9 bases. CDR3 length: 18 amino acids. Germline lookup yields CDR1 SEHNR and CDR2 FQNEAQ (reference sequence). The CDR3 sequence is CASSQGGTGLSGANVLTF. Written as DNA, the CDR3 is TGCGCCAGCAGCCAAGGGGGGACAGGGCTCTCTGGGGCCAACGTCCTGACTTTC.

This clonotype was observed a few times. The chain joins TRBV20-1 to TRBJ2-1; either TRBD1 or TRBD2 may fit D (5 bases each). The germline V gene has CDR1 DFQATT and CDR2 SNEGSKA (reference sequence). The CDR3 is 16 amino acids. Deletions cut 4 bases from V and 3 bases from J, with 19 bases between. The CDR3 DNA is TGCAGTGCTAACCCGTGGGCTAGAGGGGTCTACAATGAGCAGTTCTTC. Its translation is CSANPWARGVYNEQFF.

In this sample, this clonotype turned up a few times. This rearrangement joins TRBV20-1 to TRBJ2-4, with 10 positions matching TRBD1. V was clipped by 6 bases and J by 0 bases; unmatched bases: 5. The length of the CDR3 is 15 residues. From germline, CDR1 is DFQATT and CDR2 SNEGSKA (reference sequence). The CDR3 DNA is TGCAGTGCCGACCGGGACAGGGGAGCCAAAAACATTCAGTACTTC. This sequence encodes CSADRDRGAKNIQYF.

The chain couples TRBV6-2 or TRBV6-3 to TRBJ2-3; no definite D call. Trimming took 7 bases from V and 2 from J, leaving 7 bases between them. The CDR3 has 12 residues. The germline V gene encodes CDR1 MNHEY and CDR2 SVGEGT. The chain's CDR3 is CASTNPTDTQYF. CDR3 DNA: TGTGCCAGCACCAACCCCACAGATACGCAGTATTTT.

At least ten counts were recorded for this clonotype. The rearrangement uses TRBV12-3 or TRBV12-4 and TRBJ2-2; TRBD1 matches 8 bases. V lost 8 bases, J lost 4 bases, and 15 bases stayed unmatched. CDR3 length: 17 amino acids. Here the CDR3 reads CASDPGTGGVGTGELFF. The CDR3 region has the DNA TGTGCCAGCGACCCCGGGACAGGTGGCGTTGGCACCGGGGAGCTGTTTTTT.

This clonotype has at least ten counts. The rearrangement uses TRBV7-9 and TRBJ2-7; perhaps D is TRBD1 or TRBD2 (5 bases each). V was trimmed by 0 bases and J by 5 bases, leaving 11 bases between them. The CDR3 extends over 14 amino acids. CDR1 and CDR2 from the germline V gene are SEHNR and FQNEAQ (reference sequence). The CDR3 here is CASSLAAGRDEQYF. The CDR3 DNA follows: TGTGCCAGCAGCTTAGCGGCAGGGCGGGACGAGCAGTACTTC.

Comments on this clonotype: This could be a read error, since a much larger clone is one nucleotide away. The rearrangement joins TRBV7-9 to TRBJ2-7, with D perhaps matching TRBD1 (6 bases). This CDR3 is 17 amino acids long. Germline values: CDR1 SEHNR, CDR2 FQNEAQ (reference sequence). The V end was cut by 5 bases, the J end by 5 bases, with 25 bases between. The CDR3 DNA is TGTGCCAGCAGCCCAGGAGTGGTGCAGGACAGCAGGGACGAGCAGTACTTC. Translated, it gives CASSPGVVQDSRDEQYF.

This clonotype occurred many times. The chain carries TRBV28 and TRBJ1-1, with a possible D match to TRBD1 (5 bases). Germline CDR1 MDHEN, CDR2 SYDVKM. Trimming took 3 bases from V and 4 from J, leaving 15 bases between them. This CDR3 contains 15 residues. The CDR3 nucleotides read TGTGCCAGCAGTTTGTTGGGGGACGTGGGCACTGAAGCTTTCTTT. Translation gives CASSLLGDVGTEAFF.

The sample holds many counts of this clonotype. The chain has TRBV29-1 and TRBJ1-5; 10 nucleotides match TRBD1. The germline V gene encodes CDR1 SQVTM and CDR2 ANQGSEA. The V and J ends lost 5 bases and 1 base, in that order; junction bases with no gene match: 2. The CDR3 runs 14 residues. This chain's CDR3 is CSVLDRGSNQPQHF. CDR3 DNA sequence: TGCAGCGTTTTGGACAGGGGGAGCAATCAGCCCCAGCATTTT.

This clonotype was detected many times. The rearrangement links TRBV11-2 to TRBJ2-1; 7 nucleotides agree with TRBD2. The length of the CDR3 is 14 residues. V gave up 0 bases and J gave up 7 bases; unmatched junction bases: 3. CDR1 SGHAT and CDR2 FQNNGV come from the germline V gene. The CDR3 sequence: CASSLDTSENEQFF. CDR3 nucleotides: TGTGCCAGCAGCTTAGATACTAGCGAAAATGAGCAGTTCTTC.

The chain joins TRBV5-1 to TRBJ2-7, with TRBD2 identical over 11 bases. This CDR3 is built from 16 residues. Germline CDR1 reads SGHRS; CDR2 reads YFSETQ. With 4 bases clipped from V and 3 bases from J, the junction kept 9 bases outside the gene matches. The CDR3 nucleotides are TGCGCCAGCAGCCAGGTAGCGGGGGGGCCCGGCTACGAGCAGTACTTC. Translating it yields CASSQVAGGPGYEQYF.

This clonotype was detected many times. The V gene is TRBV6-1, the J gene TRBJ2-7, with 7 bases lining up with TRBD2. Germline CDR1 reads MNHNS; CDR2 reads SASEGT. This CDR3 is built from 16 residues. V was pared by 4 bases and J by 2 bases, with 11 bases of the junction left unmatched. CDR3 in DNA: TGTGCCAGCAGTGGATGGCTTGGGACTAAAGCCTACGAGCAGTACTTC. The encoded protein is CASSGWLGTKAYEQYF.

The V gene is TRBV4-3, the J gene TRBJ2-7; 8 positions agree with TRBD1. Germline CDR1 is LGHNA and CDR2 is YSLEER. Trimming took 0 bases from V and 6 from J; bases not matched to a gene: 4. CDR3 length: 14 residues. CDR3 DNA: TGCGCCAGCAGCCAAGAGAGGACAGGGACCGAGCAGTACTTC. It yields the protein CASSQERTGTEQYF.

The sample holds many counts of this clonotype. The chain couples TRBV12-3 or TRBV12-4 to TRBJ2-5; D possibly matches TRBD1 or TRBD2 (5 bases each). The CDR3 is 13 residues long. Trimming stripped 6 bases from V and 5 bases from J, with 13 bases between. The CDR3 loop reads CASSLNWGETQYF. The CDR3 nucleotides are TGTGCCAGCAGCCTGAATTGGGGGGAGACCCAGTACTTC.